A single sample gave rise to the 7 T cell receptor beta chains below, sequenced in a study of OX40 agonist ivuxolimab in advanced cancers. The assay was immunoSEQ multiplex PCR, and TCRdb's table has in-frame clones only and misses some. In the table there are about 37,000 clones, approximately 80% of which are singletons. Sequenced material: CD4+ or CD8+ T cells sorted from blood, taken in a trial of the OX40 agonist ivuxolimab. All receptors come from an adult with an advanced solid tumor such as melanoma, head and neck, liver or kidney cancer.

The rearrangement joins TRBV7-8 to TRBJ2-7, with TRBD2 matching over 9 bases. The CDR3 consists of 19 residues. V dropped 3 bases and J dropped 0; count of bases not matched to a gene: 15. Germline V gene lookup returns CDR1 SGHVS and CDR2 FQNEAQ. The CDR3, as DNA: TGTGCCAGCAGCTTTCCAGCGGGGGGAATCGTTATTAGCTCCTACGAGCAGTACTTC. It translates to CASSFPAGGIVISSYEQYF.

The CDR3 spells CASSNYQANREEAFF. The CDR3, as DNA: TGTGCCAGCAGTAATTACCAGGCGAACAGGGAGGAAGCTTTCTTT. The chain recombines TRBV6-6 with TRBJ1-1; maybe TRBD1 (6 bases). The CDR3 has 15 amino acids. V gave up 5 bases and J gave up 8 bases, with 21 bases separating them. Germline loops: CDR1 MNHNY, CDR2 SVGAGI (reference sequence).

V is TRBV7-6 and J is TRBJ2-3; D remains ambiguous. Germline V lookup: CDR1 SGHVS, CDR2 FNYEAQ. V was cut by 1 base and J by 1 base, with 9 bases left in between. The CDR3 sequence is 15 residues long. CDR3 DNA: TGTGCCAGCAGCTTAGTAGTGTCAGGCACAGATACGCAGTATTTT. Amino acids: CASSLVVSGTDTQYF.

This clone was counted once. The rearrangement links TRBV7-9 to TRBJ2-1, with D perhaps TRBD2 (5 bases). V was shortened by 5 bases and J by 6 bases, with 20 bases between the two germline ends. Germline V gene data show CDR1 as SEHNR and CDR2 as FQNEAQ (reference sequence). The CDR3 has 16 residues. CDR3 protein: CASSRDFGSTSNEQFF. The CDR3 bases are TGTGCCAGCAGCCGGGATTTTGGGAGTACGAGCAATGAGCAGTTCTTC.

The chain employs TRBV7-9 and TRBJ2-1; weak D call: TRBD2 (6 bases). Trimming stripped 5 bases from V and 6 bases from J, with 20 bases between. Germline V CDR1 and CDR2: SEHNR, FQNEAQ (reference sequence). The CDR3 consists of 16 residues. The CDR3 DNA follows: TGTGCCAGCAGCACTAGCCAAGGACGGAACTTCAATGAGCAGTTCTTC. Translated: CASSTSQGRNFNEQFF.

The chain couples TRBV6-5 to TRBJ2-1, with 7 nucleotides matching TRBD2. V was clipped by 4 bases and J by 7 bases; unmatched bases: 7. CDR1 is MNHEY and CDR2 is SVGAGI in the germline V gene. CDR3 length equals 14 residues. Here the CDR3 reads CASSLDGEGNEQFF. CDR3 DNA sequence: TGTGCCAGCAGTTTGGACGGGGAGGGGAATGAGCAGTTCTTC.

The CDR3 region has the DNA TGTGCCAGCAGTGAAGCGGCGGAGACCCAGTACTTC. This codes for CASSEAAETQYF. V is TRBV6-1 and J is TRBJ2-5; no reliable D call. Per the germline V gene, CDR1 is MNHNS and CDR2 is SASEGT. The CDR3 runs to 12 residues. The V end lost 0 bases, the J end lost 5 bases, and 4 bases lay between the germline ends.